Sequencing of this T cell receptor (beta chain) was carried out in a study of chronic HIV infection and antiretroviral therapy (dated by TCRdb to 2015 to 2017). Receptor libraries were prepared by 5' RACE. The sequencer was an Illumina MiSeq. TCRdb took the public reads, trimmed them with fastp at Q25, ran MiXCR for clone calling and kept in-frame beta chains. Rows are combined by CDR3 protein, so each entry shows the most common genes and DNA. For this sample there are under 55,000 distinct CDR3 sequences; about 18% appear just once. The ten largest account for more than 2.5% of the sample. On this clonotype itself: Its antigen has not been determined. No base quality values were provided; no much bigger clone lies one nucleotide off.

CDR1 GTSNPN and CDR2 SVGIG were looked up in the germline V gene (reference sequence). From its cysteine to its phenylalanine, the CDR3 spans 17 amino acids. The sequence is cut down to CDR3 DNA, 51 bases in frame from base 1. Deletion took 1 base off V and 3 bases off J, with a span of 18 bases between the germline ends. The V and J genes are TRBV30 and TRBJ1-4, with TRBD1 tentatively as D gene (5 bases match). Sequencing was done on a sample of peripheral blood. This clonotype originated in an adult who had HIV and had not received antiretroviral therapy, or was an uninfected healthy control (not recorded which). CDR3 sequence: CAWSGRLGTPANEKLFF. The sequence in DNA is TGTGCCTGGAGTGGAAGGCTCGGGACTCCAGCTAATGAAAAACTGTTTTTT. Beyond the CDR3, the reference TRBV30 and TRBJ1-4 genes provide the residues; the full variable domain reads: SQTIHQWPATLVQPVGSPLSLECTVEGTSNPNLYWYRQAAGRGLQLLFYSVGIGQISSEVPQNLSASRPQDRQFILSSKKLLLSDSGFYLCAWSGRLGTPANEKLFFGSGTQLSVL.